The rows below give T cell receptor beta chains drawn from one sample of a study of blood T cell repertoires in COVID-19. Assay: immunoSEQ multiplex PCR; the TCRdb copy retains only in-frame clones and omits some. The sample carries a few hundred thousand clones, around 87% recorded once. The sequenced sample consisted of peripheral blood. The receptors stem from a woman in her 30s with COVID-19, enrolled during active disease. The CDR3 runs from the conserved cysteine through the conserved F or W. The order of the fields is V gene, clone size, D gene, J gene, CDR3 length, CDR3 protein, CDR3 DNA. D genes are given only for firm matches. Clone size, where shown, is once, few, many, or a class for clones that have expanded.

v_call: TRBV7-6; clone_size: once; d_call: .; j_call: TRBJ2-7; cdr3_length: 16; cdr3_aa: CASSIGPPRGSYEQYF; cdr3_nt: TGTGCCAGCAGCATTGGGCCCCCGCGGGGCTCCTACGAGCAGTACTTC
v_call: TRBV5-3; clone_size: .; d_call: TRBD2; j_call: TRBJ2-1; cdr3_length: 19; cdr3_aa: CARSLTLAGGPISYNEQFF; cdr3_nt: TGTGCCAGAAGCTTGACCCTAGCGGGAGGGCCCATTTCCTACAATGAGCAGTTCTTC
v_call: TRBV6-5; clone_size: .; d_call: .; j_call: TRBJ2-7; cdr3_length: 15; cdr3_aa: CASSIRVPFAYEQYF; cdr3_nt: TGTGCCAGCAGTATCCGGGTCCCGTTTGCCTACGAGCAGTACTTC
v_call: TRBV6-5; clone_size: .; d_call: .; j_call: TRBJ1-5; cdr3_length: 14; cdr3_aa: CASSYGASNQPQHF; cdr3_nt: TGTGCCAGCAGTTACGGGGCAAGCAATCAGCCCCAGCATTTT
v_call: TRBV18; clone_size: .; d_call: TRBD2; j_call: TRBJ2-7; cdr3_length: 14; cdr3_aa: CASSPSGLSYEQYF; cdr3_nt: TGTGCCAGCTCCCCTAGCGGCCTCTCCTACGAGCAGTACTTC
v_call: TRBV7-8; clone_size: .; d_call: TRBD1; j_call: TRBJ2-5; cdr3_length: 15; cdr3_aa: CASSRRTGLEETQYF; cdr3_nt: TGTGCCAGCAGCCGCCGGACAGGGCTGGAAGAGACCCAGTACTTC
v_call: TRBV19; clone_size: .; d_call: .; j_call: TRBJ1-5; cdr3_length: 15; cdr3_aa: CASMKTAYSNQPQHF; cdr3_nt: TGTGCCAGTATGAAGACAGCCTATAGCAATCAGCCCCAGCATTTT
v_call: TRBV28; clone_size: .; d_call: TRBD2; j_call: TRBJ2-1; cdr3_length: 15; cdr3_aa: CASSFVASGSNEQFF; cdr3_nt: TGTGCCAGCAGTTTCGTAGCTAGCGGGAGCAATGAGCAGTTCTTC
v_call: TRBV9; clone_size: .; d_call: .; j_call: TRBJ2-3; cdr3_length: 17; cdr3_aa: CASSVRPAAGFLDTQYF; cdr3_nt: TGTGCCAGCAGCGTACGGCCGGCAGCGGGCTTCCTTGATACGCAGTATTTT
v_call: TRBV7-2; clone_size: .; d_call: TRBD2; j_call: TRBJ2-2; cdr3_length: 13; cdr3_aa: CATRERGTGELFF; cdr3_nt: TGTGCCACGCGGGAGCGTGGCACCGGGGAGCTGTTTTTT
v_call: TRBV6-5; clone_size: once; d_call: .; j_call: TRBJ2-1; cdr3_length: 15; cdr3_aa: CASSPPPYTYNEQFF; cdr3_nt: TGTGCCAGCAGTCCCCCACCGTACACCTACAATGAGCAGTTCTTC
v_call: TRBV7-9; clone_size: .; d_call: TRBD2; j_call: TRBJ2-7; cdr3_length: 14; cdr3_aa: CASSIAGDSYEQYF; cdr3_nt: TGTGCCAGCAGCATCGCGGGGGACTCCTACGAGCAGTACTTC
v_call: TRBV19; clone_size: .; d_call: .; j_call: TRBJ2-7; cdr3_length: 13; cdr3_aa: CASSRPRGDEQYF; cdr3_nt: TGTGCCAGTAGTAGACCCAGGGGAGACGAGCAGTACTTC